The clone carrying this T cell receptor (beta chain) was seen more than once but under ten times. The data originate from a study of early T cells in non-severe SARS-CoV-2 infection. The germline V gene has CDR1 LGHDT and CDR2 YNNKEL (reference sequence). CDR3 size: 15 residues. The V and J ends lost 5 bases and 7 bases, in that order; junction bases with no gene match: 7. Individually, cDNA molecules had unique molecular identifiers attached to them. TCRdb called the 5' RACE reads again in MiXCR, with one record for every CDR3 protein. Of tens of thousands of distinct CDR3 sequences in the sample, approximately 13% were seen once.

The receptor was isolated from an adult who was a healthcare worker with PCR-confirmed SARS-CoV-2 infection or an uninfected control (not recorded which). The sample consisted of whole blood, taken at baseline. This chain connects TRBV3-1 to TRBJ2-1, with 11 positions matching TRBD2. This CDR3 is CASSETLAGVNEQFF. As DNA, the CDR3 is TGTGCCAGCAGCGAAACACTAGCGGGGGTAAATGAGCAGTTCTTC.